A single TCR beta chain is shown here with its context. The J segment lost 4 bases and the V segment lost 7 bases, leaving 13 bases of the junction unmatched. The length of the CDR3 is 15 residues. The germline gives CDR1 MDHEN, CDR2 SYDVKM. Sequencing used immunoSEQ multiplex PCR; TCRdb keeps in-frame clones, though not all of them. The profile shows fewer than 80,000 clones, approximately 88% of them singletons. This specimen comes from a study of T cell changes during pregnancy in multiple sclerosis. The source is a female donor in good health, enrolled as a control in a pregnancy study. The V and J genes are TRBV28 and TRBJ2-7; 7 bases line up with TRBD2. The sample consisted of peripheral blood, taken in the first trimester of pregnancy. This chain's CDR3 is CASISLAGVGYEQYF. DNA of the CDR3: TGTGCCAGCATCTCCCTCGCGGGAGTGGGTTACGAGCAGTACTTC.